These 17 T cell receptor beta chains came from one sample sequenced in a study of human thymus T cells. Assay: immunoSEQ multiplex PCR; the TCRdb copy retains only in-frame clones and omits some. This sample yields 40,000 to 45,000 clones, of which around 94% are seen a single time; over 0.1% belongs to the top ten. What was sequenced was blood. The receptor source for this set is a boy less than two years old with a congenital heart defect but otherwise immunologically healthy.

This clone appeared once. The rearrangement joins TRBV11-2 to TRBJ2-1, with D uncertain. Between the trimmed V and J ends, which lost 7 bases and 3 bases, there was a span of 10 bases. Per the germline V gene, CDR1 is SGHAT and CDR2 is FQNNGV. The length of the CDR3 is 13 residues. The CDR3 DNA is TGTGCCAGCACCCCCCCCGGCTACAATGAGCAGTTCTTC. Residues: CASTPPGYNEQFF.

The rearrangement links TRBV30 to TRBJ2-4; the match to TRBD2 covers 11 bases. Germline loops: CDR1 GTSNPN, CDR2 SVGIG (reference sequence). With V trimmed by 0 bases and J by 3 bases, 7 bases remained unmatched. There are 17 residues in the CDR3. CDR3 coding DNA: TGTGCCTGGAGTGTAGGGCTAGCGGGGGGCAACAAAAACATTCAGTACTTC. It codes for CAWSVGLAGGNKNIQYF.

This rearrangement joins TRBV7-2 to TRBJ2-7; TRBD2 matches 11 bases. Trimming at V came to 5 bases and at J to 6 bases, leaving 9 bases not matched to a gene. Germline V gene lookup returns CDR1 SGHTA and CDR2 FQGNSA. This CDR3 contains 15 residues. CDR3 region: CASSISGGARGEQYF. For the CDR3, the DNA is TGTGCCAGCAGCATTAGCGGGGGGGCCAGGGGCGAGCAGTACTTC.

The chain joins TRBV10-3 to TRBJ1-3, with D tentatively TRBD1 (5 bases). The CDR3 totals 15 residues. Between the trimmed V and J ends, which lost 0 bases and 6 bases, there was a span of 12 bases. Germline CDR1 is ENHRY and CDR2 is SYGVKD. CDR3 protein: CAISESREIANTIYF. The CDR3 coding sequence is TGTGCCATCAGTGAGTCCAGGGAGATTGCAAACACCATATATTTT.

V and J are TRBV5-4 and TRBJ2-7; a possible D gene is TRBD1 (6 bases). In germline, CDR1 is SGHNT, CDR2 YYREEE (reference sequence). The CDR3 is 13 residues long. V lost 3 bases to trimming and J lost 2 bases, with 9 bases between them. The CDR3 reads CASSSGQTYEQYF. For the CDR3, the DNA is TGTGCCAGCAGCTCGGGACAAACCTACGAGCAGTACTTC. The whole variable domain, filled in from reference TRBV5-4 and TRBJ2-7, reads ETGVTQSPTHLIKTRGQQVTLRCSSQSGHNTVSWYQQALGQGPQFIFQYYREEENGRGNFPPRFSGLQFPNYSSELNVNALELDDSALYLCASSSGQTYEQYFGPGTRLTVT.

The chain joins TRBV4-1 to TRBJ1-5; D unresolved. CDR3 length equals 15 residues. Trimming stripped 2 bases from V and 8 bases from J, with 16 bases between. The germline V gene encodes CDR1 MGHRA and CDR2 YSYEKL. As DNA, the CDR3 is TGCGCCAGCAGCCAACGAATCCTCACCCCCAAGCCCCAGCATTTT. Protein product: CASSQRILTPKPQHF.

For the CDR3, the DNA is TGCGCCAGCAGCGCCGGGAGCTATGGCTACACCTTC. It specifies CASSAGSYGYTF. V gene TRBV5-1 combines with J gene TRBJ1-2; no clear D gene. Per the germline V gene, CDR1 is SGHRS and CDR2 is YFSETQ. Deletions cut 4 bases from V and 4 bases from J, with 8 bases between. This CDR3 spans 12 amino acids.

This clone was observed once. J is TRBJ2-1 and V is TRBV9, with TRBD2 identical over 9 bases. Per germline, CDR1 SGDLS and CDR2 YYNGEE. The junction had 8 bases not matched to a gene; V was cut back by 4 bases and J by 6 bases. CDR3 length: 15 residues. CDR3 sequence reads: CASSWGSGGSNEQFF. In nucleotides, the CDR3 is TGTGCCAGCAGCTGGGGTAGCGGGGGAAGCAATGAGCAGTTCTTC.

The chain has TRBV13 and TRBJ2-7; 8 bases align to TRBD2. The CDR3 totals 13 residues. Germline V CDR1 and CDR2: PRHDT, FYEKMQ (reference sequence). Trimming at V came to 2 bases and at J to 3 bases, leaving 0 bases not matched to a gene. In nucleotides, the CDR3 is TGTGCCAGCAGCTTACGGGGGGGCTACGAGCAGTACTTC. Protein product: CASSLRGGYEQYF.

V and J are TRBV6-5 and TRBJ2-7; D not certain. The CDR3 runs to 12 residues. Germline V CDR1 and CDR2: MNHEY, SVGAGI. With 5 bases removed from V and 0 bases from J, the gap between germline ends came to 5 bases. The CDR3 loop is CASSLSSYEQYF. The CDR3 nucleotides are TGTGCCAGCAGTCTGAGCTCCTACGAGCAGTACTTC.

This chain uses TRBV5-1 with TRBJ2-7, with D uncertain. The ends were cut back, 2 bases at V and 3 bases at J, with 9 bases in the middle. The germline gives CDR1 SGHRS, CDR2 YFSETQ. This CDR3 comprises 13 residues. CDR3 DNA: TGCGCCAGCAGCTTTGGACGGAACTACGAGCAGTACTTC. Translating it yields CASSFGRNYEQYF.

This clone was detected only a few times. V is TRBV4-2 and J is TRBJ2-1, with 9 bases that match TRBD2. The length of the CDR3 is 15 residues. V gave up 0 bases and J gave up 3 bases; unmatched junction bases: 0. Per germline, CDR1 LGHNA and CDR2 YNFKEQ. CDR3 sequence (DNA): TGTGCCAGCAGCCAAGAGCGGGGGGGCTACAATGAGCAGTTCTTC. Its translation: CASSQERGGYNEQFF.

The rearrangement uses TRBV7-3 and TRBJ2-1, with 15 bases lining up with TRBD2. Germline CDR1 SGHTA, CDR2 FQGTGA. The V and J ends lost 5 bases and 0 bases, in that order; junction bases with no gene match: 8. There are 19 residues in the CDR3. The CDR3 here is CASSRAGLAGGRSYNEQFF. In DNA form, the CDR3 reads TGTGCCAGCAGCCGAGCGGGACTAGCGGGGGGCCGCTCCTACAATGAGCAGTTCTTC.

The genes are TRBV29-1 and TRBJ2-3; 8 bases are shared with TRBD2. The CDR3 consists of 17 residues. J gave up 0 bases and V 0 bases, and 8 bases lay outside the gene matches. Germline V gene sequence: CDR1 SQVTM, CDR2 ANQGSEA. The CDR3 loop reads CSVEDPIIAGSTDTQYF. The CDR3 DNA is TGCAGCGTTGAAGATCCGATTATAGCGGGGAGCACAGATACGCAGTATTTT.

The rearrangement joins TRBV5-1 to TRBJ2-7; D is undetermined. The germline V gene has CDR1 SGHRS and CDR2 YFSETQ. This CDR3 is built from 15 residues. V was cut by 0 bases and J by 2 bases, with 12 bases left in between. This chain's CDR3 is CASSLAAAVPYEQYF. The DNA for the CDR3 is TGCGCCAGCAGCTTGGCCGCCGCAGTCCCCTACGAGCAGTACTTC.

This rearrangement joins TRBV5-4 to TRBJ2-5; 9 bases match TRBD2. This CDR3 has 13 amino acids. Germline CDR1 SGHNT, CDR2 YYREEE (reference sequence). J gave up 9 bases and V 2 bases, and 5 bases lay outside the gene matches. CDR3 region: CASSLASGVSQYF. The CDR3 coding sequence is TGTGCCAGCAGCTTAGCTAGCGGGGTGTCCCAGTACTTC.

This chain joins TRBV9 and TRBJ2-7; 14 bases map to TRBD2. CDR1 is SGDLS and CDR2 is YYNGEE in the germline V gene. This CDR3 contains 19 residues. Unmatched junction bases numbered 15, after V lost 4 bases and J lost 3 bases. CDR3 in DNA: TGTGCCAGCAGCCCTCCTTTGACAGAGACTAGCGGGGGGGACTACGAGCAGTACTTC. This encodes CASSPPLTETSGGDYEQYF.